Following are 7 T cell receptor beta chains from one sample sequenced in a study of blood T cell repertoires in COVID-19. The table came from immunoSEQ multiplex PCR; TCRdb's copy has only in-frame clones and leaves some out. The sample shows roughly 230,000 clones, approximately 80% of them seen only once. Sequenced sample: peripheral blood. Receptor source: a man aged 40-49 years with acute or convalescent COVID-19.

V is TRBV3-1 (or the pseudogene TRBV3-2) and J is TRBJ1-2; 9 nucleotides line up with TRBD1. In germline, CDR1 is LGHDT, CDR2 YNNKEL (reference sequence). V gave up 4 bases and J gave up 4 bases; unmatched junction bases: 7. CDR3 size: 15 residues. The CDR3, as DNA: TGTGCCAGCAGCCCCTTTCAGACAGGGGGCTATGGCTACACCTTC. Translation: CASSPFQTGGYGYTF.

This clone was counted between two and nine times. The gene calls are TRBV3-1 (or the pseudogene TRBV3-2) and TRBJ1-1, with D hard to call. This CDR3 region has 13 residues. CDR1 and CDR2 (germline): LGHDT, YNNKEL (reference sequence). V dropped 7 bases and J dropped 1 base, with 10 bases sitting between them. CDR3 amino acids: CASNHRGNTEAFF. The CDR3 nucleotides are TGTGCCAGCAACCACCGCGGGAACACTGAAGCTTTCTTT.

The rearrangement uses TRBV6-2 or TRBV6-3 and TRBJ2-1; the D gene is possibly TRBD2 (6 bases). Germline assignment: CDR1 MNHEY and CDR2 SVGEGT. Trimming removed 0 bases at V and 5 bases at J, with 14 bases between. The CDR3 extends over 16 amino acids. CDR3 protein: CASSYSKREDHNEQFF. The CDR3 nucleotides are TGTGCCAGCAGTTACTCTAAGAGGGAGGACCACAATGAGCAGTTCTTC.

V is TRBV3-1 (or the pseudogene TRBV3-2) and J is TRBJ2-1; 8 nucleotides agree with TRBD2. Trimming cost V 4 bases and J 3 bases; bases outside gene matches: 8. The CDR3 has 16 amino acids. Germline CDR1 LGHDT, CDR2 YNNKEL (reference sequence). CDR3 protein: CASSLRGAGDYNEQFF. The CDR3 region has the DNA TGTGCCAGCAGCCTTCGTGGAGCGGGAGACTACAATGAGCAGTTCTTC.

V and J are TRBV30 and TRBJ1-3, with D possibly being TRBD1 (5 bases). V dropped 2 bases and J dropped 0 bases, with 5 bases sitting between them. The CDR3 is 13 amino acids. The germline CDR1 and CDR2 sequences are GTSNPN and SVGIG (reference sequence). This chain's CDR3 is CAWSRGSGNTIYF. CDR3 bases: TGTGCCTGGAGTAGGGGCTCTGGAAACACCATATATTTT.

The CDR3: CASSQNNGGYTF. CDR3 DNA: TGTGCCAGCAGTCAAAACAACGGGGGCTACACCTTC. The chain uses TRBV12-3 or TRBV12-4 and TRBJ1-2; D not certain. This CDR3 spans 12 amino acids. The V and J ends lost 5 bases and 8 bases respectively, with 12 bases between them.

The sample holds a few counts of this clone. The V call is TRBV14, the J call TRBJ1-2; D perhaps matches TRBD1 (5 bases). The CDR3 sequence is 16 residues long. Trimming left V 0 bases short and J 4 bases short, with 15 bases between. The germline V gene has CDR1 SGHDN and CDR2 FVKESK. In DNA, the CDR3 is TGTGCCAGCAGCCAAGATGGCTTAGGGGATATCTATGGCTACACCTTC. Its protein product is CASSQDGLGDIYGYTF. The variable domain in full, with the rest retrieved from reference TRBV14 and TRBJ1-2, is EAGVTQFPSHSVIEKGQTVTLRCDPISGHDNLYWYRRVMGKEIKFLLHFVKESKQDESGMPNNRFLAERTGGTYSTLKVQPAELEDSGVYFCASSQDGLGDIYGYTFGSGTRLTVV.